The rows below give T cell receptor beta chains drawn from one sample of a study of shared clonotypes between healthy human individuals. The method was immunoSEQ multiplex PCR; TCRdb's version includes in-frame clones alone and lacks a portion of them. The repertoire holds 2 million to 3 million clones, with approximately 93% as singletons. Sequenced sample: naive CD4+ T cells from PBMCs. The source is a man aged 18 to 30 in good health. Some clones in this sample may be carry-over from other donors' samples. CDR3s include the opening cysteine and the closing phenylalanine or tryptophan. The D gene is left open where the match is weak. Clone sizes are given selectively: once, few, many, or a class where the clone is expanded.

len: 15; v_gene: TRBV5-1; abundance: -; j_gene: TRBJ1-1; d_gene: -; CDR3aa: CATTPGLNGDTEAFF; CDR3nt: TGCGCCACCACCCCAGGGTTGAATGGGGACACTGAAGCTTTCTTT
len: 14; v_gene: TRBV27; abundance: once; j_gene: TRBJ2-7; d_gene: TRBD1; CDR3aa: CASSLGTGRYEQYF; CDR3nt: TGTGCCAGCAGTTTAGGGACAGGCCGCTACGAGCAGTACTTC
len: 13; v_gene: TRBV5-1; abundance: -; j_gene: TRBJ2-5; d_gene: -; CDR3aa: CASSLGNQETQYF; CDR3nt: TGCGCCAGCAGCTTAGGGAACCAAGAGACCCAGTACTTC
len: 13; v_gene: TRBV2; abundance: once; j_gene: TRBJ2-7; d_gene: -; CDR3aa: CASSGLGVYEQYF; CDR3nt: TGTGCCAGCAGTGGTTTGGGGGTATACGAGCAGTACTTC
len: 14; v_gene: TRBV28; abundance: -; j_gene: TRBJ1-3; d_gene: -; CDR3aa: CASRGTGRGNTIYF; CDR3nt: TGTGCCAGCAGGGGGACGGGAAGGGGAAACACCATATATTTT
len: 14; v_gene: TRBV18; abundance: -; j_gene: TRBJ1-6; d_gene: -; CDR3aa: CASSLRDLDSPLHF; CDR3nt: TGTGCCAGCTCACTCCGGGACCTCGATTCACCCCTCCACTTT
len: 15; v_gene: TRBV25-1; abundance: -; j_gene: TRBJ1-5; d_gene: -; CDR3aa: CASSDGQGYNQPQHF; CDR3nt: TGTGCCAGCAGTGACGGGCAGGGCTACAATCAGCCCCAGCATTTT
len: 17; v_gene: TRBV30; abundance: -; j_gene: TRBJ2-7; d_gene: -; CDR3aa: CACSGRDNEKSSYEQYF; CDR3nt: TGTGCCTGCTCTGGTAGGGACAATGAGAAAAGCTCCTACGAGCAGTACTTC
len: 15; v_gene: TRBV27; abundance: -; j_gene: TRBJ2-3; d_gene: TRBD1; CDR3aa: CASSIRQGGTDTQYF; CDR3nt: TGTGCCAGCAGTATCCGACAGGGTGGTACAGATACGCAGTATTTT
len: 15; v_gene: TRBV6-1; abundance: -; j_gene: TRBJ2-3; d_gene: -; CDR3aa: CASAWTAASTDTQYF; CDR3nt: TGTGCCAGCGCCTGGACAGCTGCGAGCACAGATACGCAGTATTTT
len: 15; v_gene: TRBV5-3; abundance: -; j_gene: TRBJ2-1; d_gene: TRBD2; CDR3aa: CARSWGLAGYNEQFF; CDR3nt: TGTGCCAGAAGTTGGGGACTAGCAGGTTACAATGAGCAGTTCTTC
len: 16; v_gene: TRBV28; abundance: -; j_gene: TRBJ1-2; d_gene: TRBD1; CDR3aa: CASNLPFGTGYYGYTF; CDR3nt: TGTGCCAGCAACCTCCCGTTTGGGACAGGCTACTATGGCTACACCTTC
len: 18; v_gene: TRBV28; abundance: -; j_gene: TRBJ2-7; d_gene: -; CDR3aa: CASSPLTLSSGLDYEQYF; CDR3nt: TGTGCCAGCAGTCCCCTTACCCTGAGTAGCGGCTTAGACTACGAGCAGTACTTC
len: 19; v_gene: TRBV21-1; abundance: -; j_gene: TRBJ2-1; d_gene: -; CDR3aa: CASSSQGLAGGPVLNEQFF; CDR3nt: TGTGCCAGCAGCTCGCAGGGACTAGCGGGAGGGCCGGTTTTGAATGAGCAGTTCTTC
len: 15; v_gene: TRBV29-1; abundance: -; j_gene: TRBJ2-1; d_gene: TRBD2; CDR3aa: CSGTLAGGPNNEQFF; CDR3nt: TGCAGCGGTACCTTAGCGGGAGGGCCCAACAATGAGCAGTTCTTC
len: 15; v_gene: TRBV18; abundance: -; j_gene: TRBJ1-1; d_gene: -; CDR3aa: CASSPSDYMNTEAFF; CDR3nt: TGTGCCAGCTCGCCCAGTGATTACATGAACACTGAAGCTTTCTTT